Listed below are T cell receptor beta chains from one sample, sequenced in a study of blood T cell repertoires in COVID-19. Using immunoSEQ multiplex PCR, the repertoire was profiled, and TCRdb retains in-frame clones only, with some absent. The data contain 150,000 to 200,000 clones, over 75% of them singletons. The sample taken for sequencing was peripheral blood. The receptors originated from a middle-aged man who had recovered from COVID-19. The CDR3 runs from the conserved cysteine through the conserved F or W. Fields, in order: clone size, V gene, J gene, CDR3 protein. Some rows have no size entry. The others give once, few or many, or a class for an expanded clone.

>-|TRBV7-8|TRBJ2-7
CASSATTGVAYEQYF
>-|TRBV7-2|TRBJ2-1
CASSPRDRGYFF
>few|TRBV7-6|TRBJ2-1
CASSPGLAGSYNEQFF
>few|TRBV4-2|TRBJ1-6
CASSQDLGGQGYSPLHF
>few|TRBV29-1|TRBJ1-2
CSVVGQGNYGYTF
>-|TRBV7-2|TRBJ2-3
CASSFGVSGVSDTQYF
>-|TRBV11-2|TRBJ1-1
CASSARTGLNTEAFF
>-|TRBV2|TRBJ1-4
CASSGQGALEKLFF
>-|TRBV19|TRBJ1-3
CATRQGWGNTIYF
>-|TRBV19|TRBJ2-5
CASSIGTSGQETQYF
>-|TRBV5-1|TRBJ2-3
CASSLGTFLGDTQYF
>-|TRBV18|TRBJ2-7
CASSLQGGDSYEQYF
>-|TRBV6-5|TRBJ1-1
CASSRQGGTEAFF
>-|TRBV9|TRBJ2-2
CASSVLAGAGELFF
>few|TRBV28|TRBJ2-3
CASSSGFAQYF
>-|TRBV27|TRBJ2-7
CASSPQGSSYEQYF
>few|TRBV7-9|TRBJ1-2
CASSDTGGNYGYTF
>-|TRBV6-5|TRBJ2-1
CASSYLAGAPNEQFF
>-|TRBV5-1|TRBJ2-1
CASSLPRTSLVRSYNEQFF
>-|TRBV25-1|TRBJ2-5
CASSENLGPRMKTQYF
>-|TRBV28|TRBJ2-2
CASRRQGGNTGELFF
>few|TRBV4-2|TRBJ2-1
CASSQEQYNEQFF